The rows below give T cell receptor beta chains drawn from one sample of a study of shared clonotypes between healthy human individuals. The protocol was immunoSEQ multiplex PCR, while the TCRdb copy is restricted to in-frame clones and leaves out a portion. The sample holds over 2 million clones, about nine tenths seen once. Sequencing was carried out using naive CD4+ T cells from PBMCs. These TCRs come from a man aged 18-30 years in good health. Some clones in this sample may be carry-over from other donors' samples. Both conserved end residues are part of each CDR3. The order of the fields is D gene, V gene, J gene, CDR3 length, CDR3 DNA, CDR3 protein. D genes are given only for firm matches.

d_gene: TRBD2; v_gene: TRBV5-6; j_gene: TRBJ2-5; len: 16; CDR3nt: TGTGCCAGCAGCGTCAGGACTAGCGGGGTTCCGGGGACCCAGTACTTC; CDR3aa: CASSVRTSGVPGTQYF
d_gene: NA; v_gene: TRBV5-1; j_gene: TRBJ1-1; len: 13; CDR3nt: TGCGCCAGCAGCTTGTTAGGCAGGGACGGAGCTTTCTTT; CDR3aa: CASSLLGRDGAFF
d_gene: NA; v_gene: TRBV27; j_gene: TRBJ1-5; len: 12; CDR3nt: TGTGCCAGCAGAGCCTACAATCAGCCCCAGCATTTT; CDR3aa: CASRAYNQPQHF
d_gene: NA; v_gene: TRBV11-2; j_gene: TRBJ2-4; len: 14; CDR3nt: TGTGCCAGCAGCTTTGTAGCGGAGAAAAACATTCAGTACTTC; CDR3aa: CASSFVAEKNIQYF
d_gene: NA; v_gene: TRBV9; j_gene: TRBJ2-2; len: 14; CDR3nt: TGTGCCAGCAGCGTAGGGGGGAGTGGCGGGGAGCTGTTTTTT; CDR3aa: CASSVGGSGGELFF
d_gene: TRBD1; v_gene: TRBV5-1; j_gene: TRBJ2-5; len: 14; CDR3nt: TGCGCCAGCAGAAGGGGGACAGGGGAAGAGACCCAGTACTTC; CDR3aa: CASRRGTGEETQYF
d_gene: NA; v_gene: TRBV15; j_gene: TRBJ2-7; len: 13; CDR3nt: TGTGCCACCAGCAGAGGGGCAGAATACGAGCAGTACTTC; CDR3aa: CATSRGAEYEQYF
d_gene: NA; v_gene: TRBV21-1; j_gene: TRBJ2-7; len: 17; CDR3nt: TGTGCCAGCAGCATTCCCTCAGCAGGCGTGCAGTACGACGAGCAGTACTTC; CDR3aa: CASSIPSAGVQYDEQYF
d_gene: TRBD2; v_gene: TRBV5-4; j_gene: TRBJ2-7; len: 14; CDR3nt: TGTGCCAGCGGCCCTAGCGGTACGTCCAACGAGCAGTACTTC; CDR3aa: CASGPSGTSNEQYF
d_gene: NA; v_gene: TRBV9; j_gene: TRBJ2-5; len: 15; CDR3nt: TGTGCCAGCAGCGGAGCGGACAGAGGGAGAGAGACCCAGTACTTC; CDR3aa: CASSGADRGRETQYF
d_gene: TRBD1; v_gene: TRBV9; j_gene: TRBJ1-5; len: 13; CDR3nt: TGTGCCAGCAGCCAGGGGGTCAATCAGCCCCAGCATTTT; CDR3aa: CASSQGVNQPQHF